One and the same sample provided the 23 T cell receptor beta chains below, sequenced in a study of beta chain features in type 1 diabetes. Sequencing targeted expressed TCRB transcripts, as all isolated RNA had been reverse transcribed. Method: immunoSEQ multiplex PCR; TCRdb's copy keeps in-frame clones and lacks some. The sample carries tens of thousands of clones, roughly three fifths recorded once. Input material: Tregs from blood. All receptors come from a woman between 18 and 29 years old in good health.

The chain's CDR3 is CASSYGTARLQYF. For the CDR3, the DNA is TGTGCCAGCAGTTATGGGACAGCGAGACTTCAGTACTTC. The V and J genes are TRBV6-6 and TRBJ2-7, with 7 bases fitting TRBD1. V gave up 3 bases and J gave up 10 bases; unmatched junction bases: 9. CDR1 and CDR2 (germline): MNHNY, SVGAGI (reference sequence). There are 13 residues in the CDR3.

The chain links TRBV5-1 to TRBJ1-4, with D maybe TRBD1 (6 bases). The CDR3 is made up of 14 amino acids. The V gene lost 2 bases and the J gene lost 7 bases, with 12 bases spanning the gap. Germline lookup yields CDR1 SGHRS and CDR2 YFSETQ. The CDR3 loop is CASSLGQGSEKLFF. The CDR3 DNA is TGCGCCAGCAGCTTAGGTCAGGGGAGTGAAAAACTGTTTTTT.

The chain employs TRBV10-3 and TRBJ1-1, with no clear D. Deletions cut 2 bases from V and 1 base from J, with 5 bases between. CDR1 ENHRY and CDR2 SYGVKD come from the germline V gene. This CDR3 has 13 residues. The chain's CDR3 is CAISEGGNTEAFF. CDR3 DNA sequence: TGTGCCATCAGTGAGGGAGGGAACACTGAAGCTTTCTTT.

The J gene is TRBJ1-3, the V gene TRBV6-5, with 7 nucleotides matching TRBD1. Germline values: CDR1 MNHEY, CDR2 SVGAGI. V shed 6 bases, J shed 2 bases, and the junction held 7 bases outside the gene matches. The CDR3 has 15 amino acids. The CDR3 reads CASSRQGDAGNTIYF. For the CDR3, the DNA is TGTGCCAGCAGCCGACAGGGTGATGCTGGAAACACCATATATTTT.

The V call is TRBV7-2, the J call TRBJ1-6, with TRBD1 as a possible D gene (6 bases). The germline CDR1 and CDR2 sequences are SGHTA and FQGNSA. Trimming pared 4 bases from V and 4 bases from J, leaving 14 bases between. The length of the CDR3 is 16 residues. CDR3 DNA: TGTGCCAGCAGCTGGACAGCTACAGATTATAATTCACCCCTCCACTTT. Translated, it gives CASSWTATDYNSPLHF.

The chain is built from TRBV9 and TRBJ2-6; 14 nucleotides align to TRBD2. The CDR3 contains 17 residues. Germline CDR1 reads SGDLS; CDR2 reads YYNGEE. Trimming removed 3 bases from V and 3 bases from J; junction bases left unmatched: 2. The CDR3 DNA sequence: TGTGCCAGCAGCGCGGGACTAGCGGGAGTTGGGGCCAACGTCCTGACTTTC. Amino acids: CASSAGLAGVGANVLTF.

V gene TRBV18 combines with J gene TRBJ2-5, with 10 bases that match TRBD2. The DNA end is a closer match to TRBJ2-7, so the J assignment may be wrong. There are 15 residues in the CDR3. Germline CDR1 KGHSH, CDR2 LQKENI. The CDR3 spells CASSPLAGETYEQYF. The CDR3 region has the DNA TGTGCCAGCTCTCCCCTAGCGGGGGAGACCTACGAGCAGTACTTC.

The J gene is TRBJ2-5, the V gene TRBV10-3; D unclear. With 4 bases removed from V and 2 bases from J, the gap between germline ends came to 11 bases. Germline CDR1 ENHRY, CDR2 SYGVKD. The CDR3 length is 14 residues. For the CDR3, the DNA is TGTGCCATCAGTGTAGTTGACTCTCAAGAGACCCAGTACTTC. The encoded protein is CAISVVDSQETQYF.

The V call is TRBV2, the J call TRBJ1-6, with 10 positions matching TRBD1. Unmatched junction bases numbered 4, after V lost 5 bases and J lost 9 bases. CDR3 size: 14 residues. CDR1 is SNHLY and CDR2 is FYNNEI in the germline V gene. As DNA, the CDR3 is TGTGCCAGCAGTAGGGACAGGGGAAGTTCACCCCTCCACTTT. It codes for CASSRDRGSSPLHF.

This chain links TRBV18 with TRBJ2-1, with 7 bases matching TRBD1. This CDR3 region has 14 residues. Germline CDR1 and CDR2: KGHSH and LQKENI. Germline trimming cut 4 bases from V and 7 bases from J; bases unmatched to any gene: 7. The CDR3 spells CASSRTGDTNEQFF. The CDR3 nucleotides read TGTGCCAGCTCACGGACAGGAGATACAAATGAGCAGTTCTTC.

This clone was observed a few times. This sequence joins TRBV30 and TRBJ1-1; TRBD1 agrees at 8 bases. The germline gives CDR1 GTSNPN, CDR2 SVGIG (reference sequence). V shed 3 bases, J shed 5 bases, and the junction held 8 bases outside the gene matches. This CDR3 comprises 14 residues. CDR3 residues: CAWSGDRGRTEAFF. The CDR3 DNA follows: TGTGCCTGGAGCGGAGACAGGGGCAGGACTGAAGCTTTCTTT.

The chain joins TRBV7-2 to TRBJ2-3; D possibly corresponds to TRBD1 (6 bases). With 1 base removed from V and 1 base from J, the gap between germline ends came to 15 bases. Germline V gene lookup returns CDR1 SGHTA and CDR2 FQGNSA. This CDR3 has 17 residues. Written as DNA, the CDR3 is TGTGCCAGCAGCTTAGGGGGGCCCCAGACCGGCACAGATACGCAGTATTTT. It translates to CASSLGGPQTGTDTQYF.

The V call is TRBV7-9, the J call TRBJ2-5; maybe TRBD2 (5 bases). The germline V and J ends were trimmed by 4 bases and 5 bases, with 17 bases remaining between them. Germline CDR1 SEHNR, CDR2 FQNEAQ (reference sequence). The CDR3 has 15 amino acids. CDR3 amino acids: CASSSRTERSETQYF. The CDR3 DNA reads as TGTGCCAGCAGCTCCCGGACCGAGCGGTCCGAGACCCAGTACTTC.

V is TRBV11-2 and J is TRBJ2-5, with TRBD1 matching over 7 bases. CDR1 is SGHAT and CDR2 is FQNNGV in the germline V gene. The CDR3 consists of 13 residues. The junction had 2 bases not matched to a gene; V was cut back by 3 bases and J by 4 bases. CDR3 amino acids: CASSLAGGETQYF. CDR3 sequence (DNA): TGTGCCAGCAGCTTGGCAGGGGGAGAGACCCAGTACTTC. Combining the CDR3 with reference TRBV11-2 and TRBJ2-5 gives the whole variable domain EAGVAQSPRYKIIEKRQSVAFWCNPISGHATLYWYQQILGQGPKLLIQFQNNGVVDDSQLPKDRFSAERLKGVDSTLKIQPAKLEDSAVYLCASSLAGGETQYFGPGTRLLVL.

The chain joins TRBV6-5 to TRBJ2-7, with TRBD2 matching over 11 bases. The CDR3 runs to 16 residues. Germline V CDR1 and CDR2: MNHEY, SVGAGI. J lost 2 bases, V lost 0 bases, and 3 bases had no gene match. The CDR3 is CASSYSGLAEPYEQYF. The CDR3 DNA is TGTGCCAGCAGTTACTCGGGACTAGCGGAACCCTACGAGCAGTACTTC.

The CDR3 here is CASSSTLAAQSTDTQYF. CDR3 DNA sequence: TGTGCCAGCAGTTCAACTCTAGCGGCCCAGAGCACAGATACGCAGTATTTT. The V and J genes are TRBV27 and TRBJ2-3, with 7 bases matching TRBD2. This CDR3 is 17 amino acids long. V gave up 4 bases and J gave up 0 bases; unmatched junction bases: 10. Germline-derived CDR1 and CDR2 are MNHEY and SMNVEV (reference sequence).

Only one count was recorded for this clone. The chain carries TRBV29-1 and TRBJ1-2; 8 positions agree with TRBD1. This CDR3 contains 12 residues. Germline V gene lookup returns CDR1 SQVTM and CDR2 ANQGSEA. The V gene end was trimmed by 7 bases and the J gene end by 4 bases; junction bases not matched to a gene: 5. The CDR3 bases are TGCAGCGCCTCGGGGACAGGCTATGGCTACACCTTC. It is translated as CSASGTGYGYTF.

V gene TRBV5-4 combines with J gene TRBJ2-1, with a possible D match to TRBD2 (5 bases). With 2 bases removed from V and 0 bases from J, the gap between germline ends came to 12 bases. CDR3 size: 16 residues. Per germline, CDR1 SGHNT and CDR2 YYREEE (reference sequence). The CDR3 DNA follows: TGTGCCAGCAGCTTAGGCGGGTATAGCTCCTACAATGAGCAGTTCTTC. Protein sequence: CASSLGGYSSYNEQFF.

This chain joins TRBV7-3 and TRBJ2-6; TRBD1 matches at 9 bases. This CDR3 has 16 amino acids. Germline CDR1 is SGHTA and CDR2 is FQGTGA. V lost 4 bases, J lost 3 bases, and 4 bases stayed unmatched. CDR3 residues: CASSSGQGSGANVLTF. CDR3 DNA sequence: TGTGCCAGCAGCTCCGGACAGGGGAGTGGGGCCAACGTCCTGACTTTC.

The chain recombines TRBV7-2 with TRBJ2-1; 10 nucleotides agree with TRBD2. This CDR3 contains 16 residues. The germline CDR1 and CDR2 sequences are SGHTA and FQGNSA. J lost 6 bases, V lost 2 bases, and 7 bases had no gene match. CDR3 loop: CASSLLSGGAVNEQFF. The CDR3 nucleotides read TGTGCCAGCAGCTTATTAAGCGGGGGGGCCGTCAATGAGCAGTTCTTC.

This chain uses TRBV6-6 with TRBJ2-7; D not resolved. Germline lookup yields CDR1 MNHNY and CDR2 SVGAGI (reference sequence). The CDR3 length is 12 residues. The germline V and J ends were trimmed by 4 bases and 0 bases, with 4 bases remaining between them. Here the CDR3 reads CASSLNSYEQYF. The CDR3 DNA is TGTGCCAGCAGTTTAAACTCCTACGAGCAGTACTTC.

V usage is TRBV6-1 and J usage is TRBJ1-3, with a possible D match to TRBD1 (6 bases). The length of the CDR3 is 15 residues. Germline V CDR1 and CDR2: MNHNS, SASEGT. With 1 base removed from V and 2 bases from J, the gap between germline ends came to 9 bases. CDR3 sequence: CASSEGAGAGNTIYF. For the CDR3, the DNA is TGTGCCAGCAGTGAAGGGGCAGGGGCTGGAAACACCATATATTTT.

This clone has more than one count but fewer than ten. The rearrangement joins TRBV5-5 to TRBJ2-6; possibly TRBD1 for D (5 bases). V was cut by 7 bases and J by 4 bases, with 12 bases left in between. The CDR3 is 14 residues long. Per the germline V gene, CDR1 is SGHKS and CDR2 is YYEKEE (reference sequence). The CDR3 spells CASCRDEGANVLTF. CDR3 nucleotide sequence: TGTGCCAGCTGCAGGGATGAGGGGGCCAACGTCCTGACTTTC.